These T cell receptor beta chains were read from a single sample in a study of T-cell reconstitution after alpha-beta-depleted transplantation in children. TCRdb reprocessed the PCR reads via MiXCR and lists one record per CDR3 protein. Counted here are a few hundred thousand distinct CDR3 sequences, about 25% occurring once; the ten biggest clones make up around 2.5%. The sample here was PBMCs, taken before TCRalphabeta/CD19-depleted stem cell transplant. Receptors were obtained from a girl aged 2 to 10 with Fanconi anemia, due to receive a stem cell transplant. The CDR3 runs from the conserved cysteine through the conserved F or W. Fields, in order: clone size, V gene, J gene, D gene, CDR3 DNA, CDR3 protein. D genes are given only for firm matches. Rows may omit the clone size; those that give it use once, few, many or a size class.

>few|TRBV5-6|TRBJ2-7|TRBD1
TGTGCCAGCAGCGCCGGGACAGGGGTCTTCTACGAGCAGTACTTC
CASSAGTGVFYEQYF
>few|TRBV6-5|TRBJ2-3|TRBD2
TGTGCCAGCAGTTACTTCGGGACTAGCGGGGGAGTCACAGATACGCAGTATTTT
CASSYFGTSGGVTDTQYF
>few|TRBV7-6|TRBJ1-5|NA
TGTGCCAGCAGCTTAGAGGCAGGTGCCAATCAGCCCCAGCATTTT
CASSLEAGANQPQHF
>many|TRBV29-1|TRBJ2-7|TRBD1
TGCAGCGGCTTCCGGGACAGGCAGTACTTC
CSGFRDRQYF
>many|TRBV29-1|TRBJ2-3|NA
TGCAGCGTATGGGAACGTGGCAGCACAGATACGCAGTATTTT
CSVWERGSTDTQYF
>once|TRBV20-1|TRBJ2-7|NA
TGCAGCCCCAAGCGAGTTATGGGCTACGAGCAGTACTTC
CSPKRVMGYEQYF
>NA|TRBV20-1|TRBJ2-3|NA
TGCAGTGCTCCTCATAGCACAGATACGCAGTATTTT
CSAPHSTDTQYF
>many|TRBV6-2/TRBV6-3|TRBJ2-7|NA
TGTGCCAGCAGCCTTTCGATCGGACTGCAAACCTACGAGCAGTACTTC
CASSLSIGLQTYEQYF
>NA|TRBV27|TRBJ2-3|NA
TGTGCCAGCAGTTTTTCTACTACCCCATTCACAGATACGCAGTATTTT
CASSFSTTPFTDTQYF
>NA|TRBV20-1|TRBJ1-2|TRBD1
TGCAGTGCTACACAGGGGGCAAACTATGGCTACACCTTC
CSATQGANYGYTF
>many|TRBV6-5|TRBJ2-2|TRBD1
TGTGCCAGCAGTTACGGGACAGGGTTGCTGTTTTTT
CASSYGTGLLFF
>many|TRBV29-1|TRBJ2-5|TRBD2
TGCAGCGTCGCCGGGACTAGCGCGGAGACCCAGTACTTC
CSVAGTSAETQYF
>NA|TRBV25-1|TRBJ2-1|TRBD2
TGTGCCAGCAGTGAAGGAACTAGCGGGGGGACCGAGCAGTTCTTC
CASSEGTSGGTEQFF
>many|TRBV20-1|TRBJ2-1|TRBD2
TGCAGTGCTTACGGACTAGCGGGGGGCGACAATGAGCAGTTCTTC
CSAYGLAGGDNEQFF